This T cell receptor (beta chain) appears in the sequencing data of a study of cytomegalovirus exposure and HLA in healthy donors. Study outcomes and limitations: Fewer N-insertions than the 666-donor mean were reportedly shown by an Asian-associated ancestry cluster in a later analysis.

Primers for the PCR totalled 60 Vbeta and 13 Jbeta. Generated by immunoSEQ multiplex PCR, the TCRdb table keeps only in-frame clones and is missing some. The data contain more than 110,000 clones, 73% of them singletons. The CDR3 consists of 15 residues. The germline V gene encodes CDR1 SGHKS and CDR2 YYEKEE (reference sequence). J gave up 3 bases and V 0 bases, and 5 bases lay outside the gene matches. A word on this clone: Its antigen is unidentified.

This clonotype was sampled from a woman aged 40 to 49 in good health and CMV-seronegative. The sequenced sample was PBMCs. This chain connects TRBV5-5 to TRBJ1-2; TRBD1 agrees at 7 bases. The CDR3 DNA sequence: TGTGCCAGCAGCTTGGTGGGACAGTTGGACTATGGCTACACCTTC. The encoded protein is CASSLVGQLDYGYTF.